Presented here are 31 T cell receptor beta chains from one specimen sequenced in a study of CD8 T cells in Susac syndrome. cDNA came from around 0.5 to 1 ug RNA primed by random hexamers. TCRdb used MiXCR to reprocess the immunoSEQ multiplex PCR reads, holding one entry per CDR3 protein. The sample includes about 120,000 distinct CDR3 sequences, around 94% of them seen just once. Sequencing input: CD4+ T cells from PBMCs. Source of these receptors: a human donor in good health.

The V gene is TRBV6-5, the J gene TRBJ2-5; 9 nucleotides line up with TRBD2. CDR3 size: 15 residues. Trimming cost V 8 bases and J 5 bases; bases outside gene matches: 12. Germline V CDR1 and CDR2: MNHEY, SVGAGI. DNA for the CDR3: TGTGCCAGCGGGACCTTAGCGGGAGTTAGGGAGACCCAGTACTTC. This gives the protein CASGTLAGVRETQYF.

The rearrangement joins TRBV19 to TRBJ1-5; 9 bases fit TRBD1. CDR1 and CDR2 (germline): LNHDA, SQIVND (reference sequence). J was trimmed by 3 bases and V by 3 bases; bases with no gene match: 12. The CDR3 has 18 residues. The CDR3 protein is CASSILGTGPMVNQPQHF. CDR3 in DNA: TGTGCCAGTAGTATCCTCGGGACAGGGCCGATGGTCAATCAGCCCCAGCATTTT.

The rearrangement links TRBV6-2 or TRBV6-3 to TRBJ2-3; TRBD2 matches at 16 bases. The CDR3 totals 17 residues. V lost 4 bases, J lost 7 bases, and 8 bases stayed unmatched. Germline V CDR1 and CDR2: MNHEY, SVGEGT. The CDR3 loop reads CASSSGTSGRAPYTQYF. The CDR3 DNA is TGTGCCAGCAGTTCTGGGACTAGCGGGAGGGCGCCTTATACGCAGTATTTT.

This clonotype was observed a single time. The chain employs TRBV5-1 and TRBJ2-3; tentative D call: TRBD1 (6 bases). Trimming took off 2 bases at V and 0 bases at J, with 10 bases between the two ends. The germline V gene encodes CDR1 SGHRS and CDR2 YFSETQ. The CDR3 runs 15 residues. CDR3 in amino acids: CASSFGTSSTDTQYF. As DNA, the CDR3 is TGCGCCAGCAGCTTCGGGACATCTAGCACAGATACGCAGTATTTT. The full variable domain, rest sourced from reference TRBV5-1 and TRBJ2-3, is KAGVTQTPRYLIKTRGQQVTLSCSPISGHRSVSWYQQTPGQGLQFLFEYFSETQRNKGNFPGRFSGRQFSNSRSEMNVSTLELGDSALYLCASSFGTSSTDTQYFGPGTRLTVL.

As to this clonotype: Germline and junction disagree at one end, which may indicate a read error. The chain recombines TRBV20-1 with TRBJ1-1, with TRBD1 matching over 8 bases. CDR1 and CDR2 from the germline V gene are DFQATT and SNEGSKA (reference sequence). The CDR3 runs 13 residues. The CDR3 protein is CSASPQGATGAFF. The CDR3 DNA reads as TGCAGTGCTAGTCCCCAGGGGGCAACTGGAGCTTTCTTT.

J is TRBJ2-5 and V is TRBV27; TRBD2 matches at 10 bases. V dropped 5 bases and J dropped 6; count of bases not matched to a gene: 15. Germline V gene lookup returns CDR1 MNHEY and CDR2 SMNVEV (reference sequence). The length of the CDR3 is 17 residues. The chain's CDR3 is CASSAFSTSGSTKTQYF. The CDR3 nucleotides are TGTGCCAGCAGTGCATTCTCGACTAGCGGGTCCACAAAGACCCAGTACTTC.

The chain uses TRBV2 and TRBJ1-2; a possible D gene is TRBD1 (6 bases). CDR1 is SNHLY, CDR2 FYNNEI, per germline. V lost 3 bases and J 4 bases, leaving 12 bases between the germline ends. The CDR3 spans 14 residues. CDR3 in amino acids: CASSDNTGSYGYTF. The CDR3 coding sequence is TGTGCCAGCAGTGATAATACAGGGTCCTATGGCTACACCTTC.

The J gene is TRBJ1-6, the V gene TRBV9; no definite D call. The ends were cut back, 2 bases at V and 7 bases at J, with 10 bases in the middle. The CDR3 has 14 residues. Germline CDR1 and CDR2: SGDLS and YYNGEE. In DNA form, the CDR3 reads TGTGCCAGCAGCGTGGACGCGGGAAATTCACCCCTCCACTTT. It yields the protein CASSVDAGNSPLHF.

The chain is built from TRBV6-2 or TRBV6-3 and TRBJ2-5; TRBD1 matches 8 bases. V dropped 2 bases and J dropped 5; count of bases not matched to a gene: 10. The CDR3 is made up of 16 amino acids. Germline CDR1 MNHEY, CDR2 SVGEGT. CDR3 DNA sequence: TGTGCCAGCAGTTACACTGGACAGGGCATCTGGGAGACCCAGTACTTC. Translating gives CASSYTGQGIWETQYF.

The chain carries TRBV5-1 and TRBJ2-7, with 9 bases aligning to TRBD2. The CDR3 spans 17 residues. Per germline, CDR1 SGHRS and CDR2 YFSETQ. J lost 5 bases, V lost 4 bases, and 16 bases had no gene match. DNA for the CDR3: TGCGCCAGCAGCCAAGCGGCTAGCGGGAATTCCGTGCACGAGCAGTACTTC. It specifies CASSQAASGNSVHEQYF.

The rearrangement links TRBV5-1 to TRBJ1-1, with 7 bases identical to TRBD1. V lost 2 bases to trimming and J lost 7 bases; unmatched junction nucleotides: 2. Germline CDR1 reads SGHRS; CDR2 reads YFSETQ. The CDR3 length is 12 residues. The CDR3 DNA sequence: TGCGCCAGCAGCTTAGGACAGGATGAAGCTTTCTTT. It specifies CASSLGQDEAFF. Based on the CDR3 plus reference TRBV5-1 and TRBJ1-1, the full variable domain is KAGVTQTPRYLIKTRGQQVTLSCSPISGHRSVSWYQQTPGQGLQFLFEYFSETQRNKGNFPGRFSGRQFSNSRSEMNVSTLELGDSALYLCASSLGQDEAFFGQGTRLTVV.

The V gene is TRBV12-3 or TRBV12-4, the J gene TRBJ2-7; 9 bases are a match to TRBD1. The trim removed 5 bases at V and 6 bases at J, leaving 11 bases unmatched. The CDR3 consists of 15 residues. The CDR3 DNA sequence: TGTGCCAGCAGTCCCCCGGGACAGGGTATAGGCGAGCAGTACTTC. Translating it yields CASSPPGQGIGEQYF.

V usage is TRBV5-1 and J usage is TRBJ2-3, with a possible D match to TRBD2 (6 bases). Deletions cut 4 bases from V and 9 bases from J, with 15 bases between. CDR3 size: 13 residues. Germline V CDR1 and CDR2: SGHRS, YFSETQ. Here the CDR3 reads CASSGGNSGTQYF. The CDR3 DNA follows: TGCGCCAGCAGCGGCGGGAATAGCGGCACGCAGTATTTT. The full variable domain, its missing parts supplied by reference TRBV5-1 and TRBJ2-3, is KAGVTQTPRYLIKTRGQQVTLSCSPISGHRSVSWYQQTPGQGLQFLFEYFSETQRNKGNFPGRFSGRQFSNSRSEMNVSTLELGDSALYLCASSGGNSGTQYFGPGTRLTVL.

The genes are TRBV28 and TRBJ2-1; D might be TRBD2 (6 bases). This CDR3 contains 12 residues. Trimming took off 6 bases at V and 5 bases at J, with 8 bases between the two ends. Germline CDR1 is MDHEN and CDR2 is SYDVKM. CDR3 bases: TGTGCCAGCAGCAGGAGGGACAATGAGCAGTTCTTC. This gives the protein CASSRRDNEQFF. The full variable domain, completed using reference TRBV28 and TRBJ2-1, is DVKVTQSSRYLVKRTGEKVFLECVQDMDHENMFWYRQDPGLGLRLIYFSYDVKMKEKGDIPEGYSVSREKKERFSLILESASTNQTSMYLCASSRRDNEQFFGPGTRLTVL.

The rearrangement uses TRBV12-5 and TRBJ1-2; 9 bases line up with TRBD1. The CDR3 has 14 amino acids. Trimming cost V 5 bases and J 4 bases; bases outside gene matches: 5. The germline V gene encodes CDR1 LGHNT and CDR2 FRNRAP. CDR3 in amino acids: CASGTGQGFYGYTF. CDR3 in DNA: TGTGCTAGTGGTACCGGACAGGGGTTCTATGGCTACACCTTC. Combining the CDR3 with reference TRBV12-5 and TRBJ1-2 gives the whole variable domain DARVTQTPRHKVTEMGQEVTMRCQPILGHNTVFWYRQTMMQGLELLAYFRNRAPLDDSGMPKDRFSAEMPDATLATLKIQPSEPRDSAVYFCASGTGQGFYGYTFGSGTRLTVV.

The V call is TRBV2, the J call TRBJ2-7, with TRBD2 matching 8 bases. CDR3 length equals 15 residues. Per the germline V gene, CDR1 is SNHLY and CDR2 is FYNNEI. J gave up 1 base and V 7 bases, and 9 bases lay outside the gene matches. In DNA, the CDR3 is TGTGCCAGCACCTCGAGCGGGAGTGGTTCCTACGAGCAGTACTTC. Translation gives CASTSSGSGSYEQYF.

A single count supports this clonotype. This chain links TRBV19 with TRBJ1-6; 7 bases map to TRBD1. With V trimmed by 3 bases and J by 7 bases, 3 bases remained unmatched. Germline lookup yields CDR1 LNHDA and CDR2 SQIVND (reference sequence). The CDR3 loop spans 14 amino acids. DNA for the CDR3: TGTGCCAGTAGTATCGGGACAGCAAATTCACCCCTCCACTTT. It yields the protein CASSIGTANSPLHF.

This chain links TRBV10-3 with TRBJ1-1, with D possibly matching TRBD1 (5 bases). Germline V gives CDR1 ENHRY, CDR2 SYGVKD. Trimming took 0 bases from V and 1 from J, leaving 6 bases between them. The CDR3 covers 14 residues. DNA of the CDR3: TGTGCCATCAGTGAGTCTGGGGCGAACACTGAAGCTTTCTTT. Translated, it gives CAISESGANTEAFF.

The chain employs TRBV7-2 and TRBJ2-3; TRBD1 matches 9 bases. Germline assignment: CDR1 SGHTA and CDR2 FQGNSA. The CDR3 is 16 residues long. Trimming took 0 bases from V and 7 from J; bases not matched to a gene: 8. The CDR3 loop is CASSLAHGTGRHTQYF. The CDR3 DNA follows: TGTGCCAGCAGCTTAGCGCACGGGACAGGGAGGCATACGCAGTATTTT.

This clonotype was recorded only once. CDR3: CASSPGWDSYEQYF. In DNA form, the CDR3 reads TGTGCCAGCAGCCCGGGGTGGGACTCCTACGAGCAGTACTTC. The chain combines TRBV5-4 with TRBJ2-7, with D possibly matching TRBD2 (5 bases). Germline V CDR1 and CDR2: SGHNT, YYREEE (reference sequence). V lost 4 bases to trimming and J lost 0 bases, with 11 bases between them. This CDR3 has 14 residues.

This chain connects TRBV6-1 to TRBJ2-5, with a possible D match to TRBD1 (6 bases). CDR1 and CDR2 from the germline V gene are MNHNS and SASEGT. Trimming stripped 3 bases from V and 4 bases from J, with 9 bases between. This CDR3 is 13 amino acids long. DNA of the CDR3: TGTGCCAGCAGTGACGGACAGATAGAGACCCAGTACTTC. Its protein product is CASSDGQIETQYF.

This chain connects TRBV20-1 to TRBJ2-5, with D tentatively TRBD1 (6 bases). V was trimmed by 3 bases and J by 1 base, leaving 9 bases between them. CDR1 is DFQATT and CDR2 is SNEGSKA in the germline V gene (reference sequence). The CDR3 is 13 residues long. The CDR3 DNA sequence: TGCAGTGCTAGCCGACAGGCCCAAGAGACCCAGTACTTC. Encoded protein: CSASRQAQETQYF.

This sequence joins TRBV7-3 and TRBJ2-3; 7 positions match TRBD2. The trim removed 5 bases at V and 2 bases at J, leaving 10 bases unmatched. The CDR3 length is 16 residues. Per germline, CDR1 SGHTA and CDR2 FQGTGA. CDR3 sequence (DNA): TGTGCCAGCAGCCCATCCCCTAGCGGCAACACAGATACGCAGTATTTT. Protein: CASSPSPSGNTDTQYF.

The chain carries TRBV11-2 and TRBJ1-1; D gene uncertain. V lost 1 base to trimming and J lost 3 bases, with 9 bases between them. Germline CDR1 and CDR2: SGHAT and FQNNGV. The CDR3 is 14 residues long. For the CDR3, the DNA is TGTGCCAGCAGCTTAGCTGGGAGGGACACTGAAGCTTTCTTT. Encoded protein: CASSLAGRDTEAFF.

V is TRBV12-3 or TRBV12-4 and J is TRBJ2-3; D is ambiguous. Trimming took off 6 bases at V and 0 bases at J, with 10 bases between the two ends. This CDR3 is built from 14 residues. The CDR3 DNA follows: TGTGCCAGCAGCAGAGAGACTAGCACAGATACGCAGTATTTT. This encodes CASSRETSTDTQYF.

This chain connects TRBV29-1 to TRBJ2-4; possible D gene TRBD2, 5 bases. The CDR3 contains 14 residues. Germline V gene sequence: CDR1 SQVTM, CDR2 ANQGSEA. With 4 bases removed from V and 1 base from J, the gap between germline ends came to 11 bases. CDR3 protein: CSVGTGSAKNIQYF. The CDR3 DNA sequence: TGCAGCGTTGGGACGGGGTCCGCCAAAAACATTCAGTACTTC.

The CDR3 here is CASSPTWYEQYF. The CDR3 DNA is TGTGCCAGCAGCCCCACTTGGTACGAGCAGTACTTC. This sequence joins TRBV7-9 and TRBJ2-7, with D hard to call. The germline gives CDR1 SEHNR, CDR2 FQNEAQ (reference sequence). V gave up 5 bases and J gave up 4 bases, with 9 bases separating them. The CDR3 spans 12 residues.

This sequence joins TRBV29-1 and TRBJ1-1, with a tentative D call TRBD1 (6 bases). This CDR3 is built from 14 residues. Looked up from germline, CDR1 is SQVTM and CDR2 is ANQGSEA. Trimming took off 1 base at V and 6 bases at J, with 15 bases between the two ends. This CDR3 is CSVEASRGRAEAFF. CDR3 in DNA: TGCAGCGTTGAAGCTTCCAGGGGTAGGGCTGAAGCTTTCTTT.

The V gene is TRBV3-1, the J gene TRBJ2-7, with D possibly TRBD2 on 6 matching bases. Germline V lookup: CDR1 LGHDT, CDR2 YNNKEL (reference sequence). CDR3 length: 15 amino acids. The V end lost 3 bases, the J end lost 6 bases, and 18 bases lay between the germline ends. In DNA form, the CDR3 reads TGTGCCAGCAGCCAGTTGACCGGGAGTCCGCCCGAGCAGTACTTC. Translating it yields CASSQLTGSPPEQYF.

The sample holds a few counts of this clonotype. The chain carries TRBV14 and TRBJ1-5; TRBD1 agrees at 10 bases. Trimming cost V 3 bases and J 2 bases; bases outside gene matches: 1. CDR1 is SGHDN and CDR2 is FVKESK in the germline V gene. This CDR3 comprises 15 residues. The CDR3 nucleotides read TGTGCCAGCAGCCAGGGGACAGGGGGCAATCAGCCCCAGCATTTT. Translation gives CASSQGTGGNQPQHF.

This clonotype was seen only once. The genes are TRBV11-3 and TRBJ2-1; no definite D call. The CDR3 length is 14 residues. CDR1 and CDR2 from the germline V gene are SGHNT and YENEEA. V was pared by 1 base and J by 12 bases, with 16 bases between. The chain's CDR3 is CASSLVQDGGAQFF. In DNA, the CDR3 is TGTGCCAGCAGCTTAGTTCAGGATGGCGGTGCGCAGTTCTTC. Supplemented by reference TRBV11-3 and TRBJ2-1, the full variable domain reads EAGVVQSPRYKIIEKKQPVAFWCNPISGHNTLYWYLQNLGQGPELLIRYENEEAVDDSQLPKDRFSAERLKGVDSTLKIQPAELGDSAVYLCASSLVQDGGAQFFGPGTRLTVL.